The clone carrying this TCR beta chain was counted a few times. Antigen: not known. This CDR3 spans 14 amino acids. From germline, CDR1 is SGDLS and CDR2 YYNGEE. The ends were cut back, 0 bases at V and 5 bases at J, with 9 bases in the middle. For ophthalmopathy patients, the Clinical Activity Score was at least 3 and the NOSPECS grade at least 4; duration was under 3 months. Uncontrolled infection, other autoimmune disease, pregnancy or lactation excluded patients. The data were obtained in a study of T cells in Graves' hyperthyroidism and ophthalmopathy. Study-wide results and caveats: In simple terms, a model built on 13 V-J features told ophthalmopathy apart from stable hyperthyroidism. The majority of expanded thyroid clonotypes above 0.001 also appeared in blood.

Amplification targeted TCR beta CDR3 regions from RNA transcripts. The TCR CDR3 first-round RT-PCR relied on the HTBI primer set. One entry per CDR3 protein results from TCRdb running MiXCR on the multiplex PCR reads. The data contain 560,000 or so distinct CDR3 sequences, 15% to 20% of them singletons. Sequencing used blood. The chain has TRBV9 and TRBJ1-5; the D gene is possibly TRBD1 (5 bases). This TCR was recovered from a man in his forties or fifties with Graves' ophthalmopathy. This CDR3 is CASSVGDQDQPQHF. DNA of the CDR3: TGTGCCAGCAGCGTAGGGGACCAAGATCAGCCCCAGCATTTT.